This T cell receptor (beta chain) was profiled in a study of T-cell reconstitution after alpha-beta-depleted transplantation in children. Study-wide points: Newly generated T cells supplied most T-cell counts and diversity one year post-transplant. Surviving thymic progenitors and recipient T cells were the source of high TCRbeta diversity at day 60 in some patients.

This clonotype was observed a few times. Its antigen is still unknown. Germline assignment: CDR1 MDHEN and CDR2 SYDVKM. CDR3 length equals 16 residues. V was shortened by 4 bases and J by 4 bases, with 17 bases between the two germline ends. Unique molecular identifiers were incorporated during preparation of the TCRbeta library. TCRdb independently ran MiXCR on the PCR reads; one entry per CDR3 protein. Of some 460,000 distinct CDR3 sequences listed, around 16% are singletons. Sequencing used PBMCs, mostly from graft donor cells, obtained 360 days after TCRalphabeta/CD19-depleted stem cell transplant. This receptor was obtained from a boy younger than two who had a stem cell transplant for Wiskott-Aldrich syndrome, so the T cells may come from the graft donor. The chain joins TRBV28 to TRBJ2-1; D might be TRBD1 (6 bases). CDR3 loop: CASSSNRDHLYNEQFF. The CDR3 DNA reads TGTGCCAGCAGTTCGAACAGGGACCACCTATACAATGAGCAGTTCTTC. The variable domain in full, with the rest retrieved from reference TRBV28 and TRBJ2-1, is DVKVTQSSRYLVKRTGEKVFLECVQDMDHENMFWYRQDPGLGLRLIYFSYDVKMKEKGDIPEGYSVSREKKERFSLILESASTNQTSMYLCASSSNRDHLYNEQFFGPGTRLTVL.